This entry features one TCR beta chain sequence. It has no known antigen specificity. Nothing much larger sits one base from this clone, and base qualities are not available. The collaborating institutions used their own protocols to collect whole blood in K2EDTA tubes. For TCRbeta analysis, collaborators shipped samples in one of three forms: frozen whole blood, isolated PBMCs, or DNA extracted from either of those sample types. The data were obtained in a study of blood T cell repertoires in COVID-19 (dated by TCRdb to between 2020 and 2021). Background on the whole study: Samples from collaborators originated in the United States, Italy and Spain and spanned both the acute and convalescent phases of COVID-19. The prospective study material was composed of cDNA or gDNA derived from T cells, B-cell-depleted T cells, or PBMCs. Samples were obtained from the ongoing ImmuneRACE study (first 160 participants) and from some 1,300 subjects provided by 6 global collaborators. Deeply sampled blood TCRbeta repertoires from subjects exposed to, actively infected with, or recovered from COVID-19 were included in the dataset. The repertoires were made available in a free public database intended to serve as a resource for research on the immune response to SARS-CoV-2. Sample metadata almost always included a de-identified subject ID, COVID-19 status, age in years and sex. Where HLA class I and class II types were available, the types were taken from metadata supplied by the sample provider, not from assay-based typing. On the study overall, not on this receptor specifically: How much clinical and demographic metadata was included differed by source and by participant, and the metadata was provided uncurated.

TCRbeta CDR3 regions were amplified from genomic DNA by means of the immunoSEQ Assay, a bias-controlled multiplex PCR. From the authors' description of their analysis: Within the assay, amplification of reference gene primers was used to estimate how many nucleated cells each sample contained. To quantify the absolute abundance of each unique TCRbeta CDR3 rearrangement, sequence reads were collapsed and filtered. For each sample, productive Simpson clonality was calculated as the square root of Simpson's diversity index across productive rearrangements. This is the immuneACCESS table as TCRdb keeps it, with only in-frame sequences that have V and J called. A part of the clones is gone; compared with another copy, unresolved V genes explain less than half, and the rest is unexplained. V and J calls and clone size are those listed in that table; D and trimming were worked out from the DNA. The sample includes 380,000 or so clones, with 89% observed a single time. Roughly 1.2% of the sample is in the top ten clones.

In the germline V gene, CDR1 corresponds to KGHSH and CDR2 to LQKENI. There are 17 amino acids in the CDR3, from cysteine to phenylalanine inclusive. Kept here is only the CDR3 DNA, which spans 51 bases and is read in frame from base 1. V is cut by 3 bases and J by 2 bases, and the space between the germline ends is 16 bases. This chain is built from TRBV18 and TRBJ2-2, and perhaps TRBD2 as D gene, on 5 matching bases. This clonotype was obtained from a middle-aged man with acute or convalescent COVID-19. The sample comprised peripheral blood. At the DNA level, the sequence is TGTGCCAGCTCACCGTCCTTAGGACTCACTAACACCGGGGAGCTGTTTTTT. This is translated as CASSPSLGLTNTGELFF.